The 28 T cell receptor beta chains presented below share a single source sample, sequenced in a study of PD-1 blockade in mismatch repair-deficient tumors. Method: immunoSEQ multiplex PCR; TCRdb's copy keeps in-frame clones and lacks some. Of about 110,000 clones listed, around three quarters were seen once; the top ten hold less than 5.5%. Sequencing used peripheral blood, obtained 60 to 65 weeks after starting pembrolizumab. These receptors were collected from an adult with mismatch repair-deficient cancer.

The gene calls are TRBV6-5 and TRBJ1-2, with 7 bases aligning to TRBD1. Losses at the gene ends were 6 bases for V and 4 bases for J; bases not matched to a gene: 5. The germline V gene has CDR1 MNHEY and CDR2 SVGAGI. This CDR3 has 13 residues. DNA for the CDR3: TGTGCCAGCAGAGGGACAGATATCTATGGCTACACCTTC. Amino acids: CASRGTDIYGYTF.

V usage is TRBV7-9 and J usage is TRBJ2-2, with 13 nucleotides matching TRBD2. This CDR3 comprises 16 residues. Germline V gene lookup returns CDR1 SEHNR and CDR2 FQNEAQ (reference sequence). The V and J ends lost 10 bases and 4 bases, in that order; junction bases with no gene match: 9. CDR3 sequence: CANELAGGPITGELFF. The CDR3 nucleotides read TGTGCCAACGAACTAGCGGGAGGGCCCATCACCGGGGAGCTGTTTTTT.

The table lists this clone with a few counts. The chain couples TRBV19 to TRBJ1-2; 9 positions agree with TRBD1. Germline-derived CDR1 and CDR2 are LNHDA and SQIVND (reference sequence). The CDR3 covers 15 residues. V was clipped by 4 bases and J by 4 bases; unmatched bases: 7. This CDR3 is CASSTSGTGTYGYTF. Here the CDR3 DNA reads TGTGCCAGTAGTACCTCAGGGACAGGGACCTATGGCTACACCTTC.

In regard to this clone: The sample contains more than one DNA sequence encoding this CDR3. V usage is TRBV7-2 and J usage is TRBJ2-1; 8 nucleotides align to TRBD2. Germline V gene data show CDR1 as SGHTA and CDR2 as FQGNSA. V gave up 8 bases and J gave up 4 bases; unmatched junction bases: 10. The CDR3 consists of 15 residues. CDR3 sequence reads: CASRTSGRSYNEQFF. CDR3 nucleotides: TGTGCCAGCCGTACTAGCGGTAGATCTTACAATGAGCAGTTCTTC.

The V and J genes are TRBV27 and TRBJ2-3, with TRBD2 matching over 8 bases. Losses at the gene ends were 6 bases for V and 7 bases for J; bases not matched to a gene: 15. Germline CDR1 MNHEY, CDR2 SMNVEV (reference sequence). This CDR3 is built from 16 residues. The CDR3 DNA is TGTGCCAGCAGCCTGGCGGGACTAGGACCGAGCAATACGCAGTATTTT. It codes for CASSLAGLGPSNTQYF.

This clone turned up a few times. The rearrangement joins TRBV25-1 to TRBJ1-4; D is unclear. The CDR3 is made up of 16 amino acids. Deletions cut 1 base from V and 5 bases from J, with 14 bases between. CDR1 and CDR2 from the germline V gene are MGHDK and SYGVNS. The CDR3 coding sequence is TGTGCCAGCAGTGAATCGAGAGGGAGGCGGAATGAAAAACTGTTTTTT. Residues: CASSESRGRRNEKLFF.

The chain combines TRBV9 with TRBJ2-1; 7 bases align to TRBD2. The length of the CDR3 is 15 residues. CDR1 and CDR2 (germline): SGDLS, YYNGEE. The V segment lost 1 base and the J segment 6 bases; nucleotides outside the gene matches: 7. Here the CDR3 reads CASSVWTGGTNEQFF. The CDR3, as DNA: TGTGCCAGCAGCGTATGGACGGGGGGAACCAATGAGCAGTTCTTC. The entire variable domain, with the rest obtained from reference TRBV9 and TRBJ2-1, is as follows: DSGVTQTPKHLITATGQRVTLRCSPRSGDLSVYWYQQSLDQGLQFLIQYYNGEERAKGNILERFSAQQFPDLHSELNLSSLELGDSALYFCASSVWTGGTNEQFFGPGTRLTVL.

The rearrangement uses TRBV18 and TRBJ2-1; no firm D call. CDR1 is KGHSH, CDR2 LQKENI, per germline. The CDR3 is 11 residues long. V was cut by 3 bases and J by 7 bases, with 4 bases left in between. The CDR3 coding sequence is TGTGCCAGCTCACCGGCTAATGAGCAGTTCTTC. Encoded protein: CASSPANEQFF.

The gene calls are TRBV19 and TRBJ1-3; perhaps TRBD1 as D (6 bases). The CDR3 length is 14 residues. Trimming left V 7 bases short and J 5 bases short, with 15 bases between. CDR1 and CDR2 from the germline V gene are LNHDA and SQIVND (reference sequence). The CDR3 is CASTLDSPRNTIYF. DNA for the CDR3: TGTGCCAGTACCTTGGACAGTCCCCGAAACACCATATATTTT.

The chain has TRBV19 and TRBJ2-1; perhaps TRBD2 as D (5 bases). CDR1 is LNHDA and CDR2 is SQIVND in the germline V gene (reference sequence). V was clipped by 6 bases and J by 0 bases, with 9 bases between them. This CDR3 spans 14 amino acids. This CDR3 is CASRTGSSYNEQFF. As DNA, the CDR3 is TGTGCCAGTAGAACGGGGAGCTCCTACAATGAGCAGTTCTTC.

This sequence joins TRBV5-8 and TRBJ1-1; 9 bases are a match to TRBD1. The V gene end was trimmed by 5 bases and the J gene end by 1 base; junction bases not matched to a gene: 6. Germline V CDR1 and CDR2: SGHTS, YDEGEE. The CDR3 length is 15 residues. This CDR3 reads CASSPGQGKNTEAFF. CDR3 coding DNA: TGTGCCAGCAGTCCCGGACAGGGGAAGAACACTGAAGCTTTCTTT.

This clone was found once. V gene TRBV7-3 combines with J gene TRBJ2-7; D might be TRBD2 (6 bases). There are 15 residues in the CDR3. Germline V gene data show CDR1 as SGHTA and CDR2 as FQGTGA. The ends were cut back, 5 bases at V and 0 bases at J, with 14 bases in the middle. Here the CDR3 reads CASSPLAGTSYEQYF. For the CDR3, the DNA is TGTGCCAGCAGCCCCCTGGCGGGAACCTCCTACGAGCAGTACTTC. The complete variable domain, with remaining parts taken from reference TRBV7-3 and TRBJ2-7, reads GAGVSQTPSNKVTEKGKYVELRCDPISGHTALYWYRQSLGQGPEFLIYFQGTGAADDSGLPNDRFFAVRPEGSVSTLKIQRTERGDSAVYLCASSPLAGTSYEQYFGPGTRLTVT.

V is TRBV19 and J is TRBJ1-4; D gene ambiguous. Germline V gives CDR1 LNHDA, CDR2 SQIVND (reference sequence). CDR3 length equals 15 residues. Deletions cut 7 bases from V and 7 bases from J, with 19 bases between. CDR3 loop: CASNDPLRNSEKLFF. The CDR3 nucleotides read TGTGCCAGTAACGATCCCCTCCGGAATAGTGAAAAACTGTTTTTT.

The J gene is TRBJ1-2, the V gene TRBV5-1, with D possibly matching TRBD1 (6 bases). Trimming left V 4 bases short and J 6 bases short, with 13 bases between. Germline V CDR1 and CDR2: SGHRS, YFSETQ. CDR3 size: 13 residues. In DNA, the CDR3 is TGCGCCAGCAGCCAGGGGACCACAGATGGCTACACCTTC. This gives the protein CASSQGTTDGYTF.

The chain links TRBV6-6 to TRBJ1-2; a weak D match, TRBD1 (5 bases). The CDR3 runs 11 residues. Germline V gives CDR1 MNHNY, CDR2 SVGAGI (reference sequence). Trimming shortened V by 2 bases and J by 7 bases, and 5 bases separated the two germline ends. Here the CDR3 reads CASSYRGGYTF. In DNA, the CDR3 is TGTGCCAGCAGTTACAGGGGTGGCTACACCTTC.

The CDR3 spells CASSAQGGGTVDTQYF. CDR3 DNA sequence: TGTGCCAGCAGCGCGCAAGGTGGAGGGACCGTGGATACGCAGTATTTT. The V gene is TRBV9, the J gene TRBJ2-3; D is perhaps TRBD2 (6 bases). Trimming removed 3 bases from V and 6 bases from J, with 20 bases in between. Germline lookup yields CDR1 SGDLS and CDR2 YYNGEE. The CDR3 has 16 amino acids.

The CDR3 coding sequence is TGCGCCAGCAGCTTGGGGGCAGGTACTGAAGCTTTCTTT. Residues: CASSLGAGTEAFF. The chain links TRBV5-1 to TRBJ1-1; no clear D gene. V was trimmed by 0 bases and J by 5 bases, leaving 8 bases between them. The CDR3 covers 13 residues. The germline gives CDR1 SGHRS, CDR2 YFSETQ.

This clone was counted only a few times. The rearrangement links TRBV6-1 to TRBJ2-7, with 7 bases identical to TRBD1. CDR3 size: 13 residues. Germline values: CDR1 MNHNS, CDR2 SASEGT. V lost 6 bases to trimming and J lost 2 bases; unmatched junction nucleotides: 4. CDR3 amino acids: CASSLGQTYEQYF. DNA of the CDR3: TGTGCCAGCAGCCTGGGACAGACCTACGAGCAGTACTTC.

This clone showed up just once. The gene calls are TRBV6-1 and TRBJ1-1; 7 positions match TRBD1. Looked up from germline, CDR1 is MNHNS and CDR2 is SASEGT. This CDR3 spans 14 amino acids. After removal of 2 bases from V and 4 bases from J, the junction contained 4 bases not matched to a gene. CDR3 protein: CASSEISGGTEAFF. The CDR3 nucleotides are TGTGCCAGCAGTGAAATCTCAGGGGGCACTGAAGCTTTCTTT.

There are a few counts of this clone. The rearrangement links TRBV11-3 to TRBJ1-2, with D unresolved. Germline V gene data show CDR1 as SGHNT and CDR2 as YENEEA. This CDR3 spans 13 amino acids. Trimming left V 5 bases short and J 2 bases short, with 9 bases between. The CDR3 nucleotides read TGTGCCAGCAGCACTCAGCAGAACTATGGCTACACCTTC. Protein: CASSTQQNYGYTF. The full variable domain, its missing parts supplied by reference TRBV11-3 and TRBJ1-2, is EAGVVQSPRYKIIEKKQPVAFWCNPISGHNTLYWYLQNLGQGPELLIRYENEEAVDDSQLPKDRFSAERLKGVDSTLKIQPAELGDSAVYLCASSTQQNYGYTFGSGTRLTVV.

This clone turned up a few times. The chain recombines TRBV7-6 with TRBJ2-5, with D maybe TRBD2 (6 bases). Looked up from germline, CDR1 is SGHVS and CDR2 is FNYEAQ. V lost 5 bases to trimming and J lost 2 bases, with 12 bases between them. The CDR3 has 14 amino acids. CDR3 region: CASSQVAAQETQYF. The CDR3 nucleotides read TGTGCCAGCAGCCAGGTAGCGGCACAAGAGACCCAGTACTTC.

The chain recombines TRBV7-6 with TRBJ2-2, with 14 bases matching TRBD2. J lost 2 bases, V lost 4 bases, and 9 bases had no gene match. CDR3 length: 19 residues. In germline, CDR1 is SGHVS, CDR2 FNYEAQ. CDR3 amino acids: CASSSGLAGGISNTGELFF. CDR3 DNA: TGTGCCAGCAGCTCAGGACTAGCGGGAGGCATCAGTAACACCGGGGAGCTGTTTTTT.

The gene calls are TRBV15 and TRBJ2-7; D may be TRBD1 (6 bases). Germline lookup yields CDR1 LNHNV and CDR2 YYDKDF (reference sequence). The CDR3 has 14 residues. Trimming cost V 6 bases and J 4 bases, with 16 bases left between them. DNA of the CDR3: TGTGCCACCAGAGCTACAGGGAGTACGTACGAGCAGTACTTC. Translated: CATRATGSTYEQYF.

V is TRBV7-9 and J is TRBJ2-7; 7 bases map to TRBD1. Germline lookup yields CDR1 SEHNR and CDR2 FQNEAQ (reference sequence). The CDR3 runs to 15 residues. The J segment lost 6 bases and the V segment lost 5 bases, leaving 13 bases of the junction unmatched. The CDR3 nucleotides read TGTGCCAGCAGCGGACAGGCAGGCGGATCCAGCGAGCAGTACTTC. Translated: CASSGQAGGSSEQYF.

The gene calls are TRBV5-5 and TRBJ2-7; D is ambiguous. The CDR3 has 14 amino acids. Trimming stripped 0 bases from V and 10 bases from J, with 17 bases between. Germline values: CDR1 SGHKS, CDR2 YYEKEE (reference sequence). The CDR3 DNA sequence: TGTGCCAGCAGCTTGGATACGTCAGCCTCCCGCCAGTACTTC. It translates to CASSLDTSASRQYF.

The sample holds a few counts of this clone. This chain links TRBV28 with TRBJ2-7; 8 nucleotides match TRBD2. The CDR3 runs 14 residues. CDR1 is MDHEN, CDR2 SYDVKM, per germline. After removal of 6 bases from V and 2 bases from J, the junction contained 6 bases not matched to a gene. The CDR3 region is CASRPAGAAYEQYF. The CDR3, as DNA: TGTGCCAGCAGGCCAGCGGGAGCGGCCTACGAGCAGTACTTC.

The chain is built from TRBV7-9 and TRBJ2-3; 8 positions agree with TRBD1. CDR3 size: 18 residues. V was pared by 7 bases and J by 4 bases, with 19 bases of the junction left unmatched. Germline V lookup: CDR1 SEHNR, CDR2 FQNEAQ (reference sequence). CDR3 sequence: CASNPQPGQGYDPDTQYF. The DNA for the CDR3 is TGTGCCAGCAACCCACAACCCGGACAGGGTTATGATCCAGATACGCAGTATTTT.

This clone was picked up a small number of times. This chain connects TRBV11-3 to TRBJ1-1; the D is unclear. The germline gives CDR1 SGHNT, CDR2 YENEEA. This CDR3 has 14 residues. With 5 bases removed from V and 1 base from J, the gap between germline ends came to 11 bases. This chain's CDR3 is CASSPLVPNTEAFF. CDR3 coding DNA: TGTGCCAGCAGCCCCCTCGTTCCGAACACTGAAGCTTTCTTT.